A single sample gave rise to the 20 T cell receptor beta chains below, sequenced in a study of OX40 agonist ivuxolimab in advanced cancers. Profiled with immunoSEQ multiplex PCR; TCRdb holds only in-frame clones, not every one. The sample consists of roughly 11,000 clones, 84% of them appearing once. The starting material was CD4+ or CD8+ T cells sorted from blood, obtained in a trial of the OX40 agonist ivuxolimab. Receptors were obtained from an adult with an advanced solid tumor such as melanoma, head and neck, liver or kidney cancer.

This chain connects TRBV5-6 to TRBJ1-2, with D possibly matching TRBD1 (5 bases). Trimming shortened V by 6 bases and J by 3 bases, and 24 bases separated the two germline ends. Germline assignment: CDR1 SGHDT and CDR2 YYEEEE. This CDR3 is 17 amino acids long. CDR3 in DNA: TGTGCCAGCACCCCGGGGGTCCCGCGCTGGGGGGACTATGGCTACACCTTC. Its protein is CASTPGVPRWGDYGYTF.

This clone was observed a few times. The chain employs TRBV15 and TRBJ2-1; D perhaps matches TRBD1 (6 bases). With 2 bases removed from V and 10 bases from J, the gap between germline ends came to 12 bases. The CDR3 is 13 amino acids. From germline, CDR1 is LNHNV and CDR2 YYDKDF (reference sequence). The CDR3 DNA sequence: TGTGCCACCAGCAGACCTGGGGGCAGAGAGCAGTTCTTC. Translated: CATSRPGGREQFF.

The V and J genes are TRBV4-1 and TRBJ2-3; tentative D call: TRBD2 (5 bases). The CDR3 has 15 amino acids. Germline V CDR1 and CDR2: MGHRA, YSYEKL. Trimming pared 0 bases from V and 6 bases from J, leaving 13 bases between. The CDR3 DNA reads as TGCGCCAGCAGCCAAGATTCCACTAGTGGGGATACGCAGTATTTT. As protein: CASSQDSTSGDTQYF.

This chain connects TRBV5-8 to TRBJ2-3; TRBD2 aligns across 13 bases. V shed 3 bases and J 5 bases; nucleotides not matched to a gene: 6. The CDR3 loop spans 16 amino acids. CDR1 and CDR2 from the germline V gene are SGHTS and YDEGEE. CDR3 protein: CASSSLGLAGQDTQYF. CDR3 in DNA: TGTGCCAGCAGCTCCCTGGGACTAGCGGGGCAAGATACGCAGTATTTT.

This chain connects TRBV27 to TRBJ2-1; weak D call: TRBD2 (6 bases). The ends were cut back, 1 base at V and 7 bases at J, with 17 bases in the middle. The CDR3 has 16 amino acids. Germline lookup yields CDR1 MNHEY and CDR2 SMNVEV (reference sequence). This chain's CDR3 is CASSLLPGPAGNEQFF. The CDR3 bases are TGTGCCAGCAGTTTATTGCCGGGCCCCGCGGGGAATGAGCAGTTCTTC.

The V call is TRBV27, the J call TRBJ1-2; maybe TRBD1 (5 bases). The V gene's germline CDR1 is MNHEY and CDR2 SMNVEV (reference sequence). The V end was cut by 0 bases, the J end by 2 bases, with 13 bases between. This CDR3 is built from 16 residues. The CDR3 loop is CASSLSLAGENYGYTF. CDR3 bases: TGTGCCAGCAGTTTATCGTTGGCGGGGGAAAACTATGGCTACACCTTC.

The chain links TRBV5-4 to TRBJ2-2, with 14 nucleotides matching TRBD2. CDR1 and CDR2 from the germline V gene are SGHNT and YYREEE (reference sequence). There are 17 residues in the CDR3. Losses at the gene ends were 4 bases for V and 3 bases for J; bases not matched to a gene: 5. The CDR3 bases are TGTGCCAGCAGCCCGGGACTAGCGGGGGCGGACACCGGGGAGCTGTTTTTT. Amino acids: CASSPGLAGADTGELFF.

The gene calls are TRBV5-5 and TRBJ2-7, with 7 bases that match TRBD2. Germline V gives CDR1 SGHKS, CDR2 YYEKEE (reference sequence). This CDR3 spans 12 amino acids. The V and J ends lost 1 base and 5 bases, in that order; junction bases with no gene match: 0. Here the CDR3 reads CASSLSGDEQYF. The DNA of the CDR3 is TGTGCCAGCAGCTTGAGCGGGGACGAGCAGTACTTC.

The V gene is TRBV6-1, the J gene TRBJ1-1; no reliable D call. The germline gives CDR1 MNHNS, CDR2 SASEGT. The CDR3 consists of 13 residues. Trimming stripped 4 bases from V and 3 bases from J, with 9 bases between. The CDR3 DNA follows: TGTGCCAGCAGTGCTTTGCTTGACACTGAAGCTTTCTTT. Protein sequence: CASSALLDTEAFF.

The rearrangement joins TRBV9 to TRBJ1-5; D remains unclear. CDR1 is SGDLS and CDR2 is YYNGEE in the germline V gene. Trimming pared 0 bases from V and 5 bases from J, leaving 9 bases between. The CDR3 spans 14 residues. The CDR3 here is CASSVGTDDQPQHF. The CDR3 coding sequence is TGTGCCAGCAGCGTAGGAACTGACGATCAGCCCCAGCATTTT.

This clone showed up just once. The rearrangement uses TRBV7-3 and TRBJ1-2; D not resolved. The ends were cut back, 1 base at V and 2 bases at J, with 11 bases in the middle. Per the germline V gene, CDR1 is SGHTA and CDR2 is FQGTGA. The CDR3 length is 15 residues. The CDR3 region has the DNA TGTGCCAGCAGCTTAAACGGCGGAGCGAACTATGGCTACACCTTC. Translated, it gives CASSLNGGANYGYTF.

This chain connects TRBV5-7 to TRBJ2-7, with 7 nucleotides matching TRBD1. TRBV5-7 is designated an ORF whose function remains uncertain. The CDR3 is 17 amino acids. J was trimmed by 3 bases and V by 3 bases; bases with no gene match: 15. The CDR3 protein is CASSSYEDRRIFYEQYF. The CDR3 bases are TGTGCCAGCAGCTCTTATGAGGACAGGCGCATATTCTACGAGCAGTACTTC.

This chain connects TRBV27 to TRBJ2-3; D could derive from TRBD1 or TRBD2 (5 bases each). The germline V gene has CDR1 MNHEY and CDR2 SMNVEV (reference sequence). The CDR3 runs 20 residues. Between the trimmed V and J ends, which lost 4 bases and 2 bases, there was a span of 28 bases. CDR3 nucleotides: TGTGCCAGCAGTTATATCGGGCCCCGACCGTGGGACGGGTCCACAGATACGCAGTATTTT. Encoded protein: CASSYIGPRPWDGSTDTQYF.

The rearrangement links TRBV6-5 to TRBJ1-2; TRBD1 is a possible D gene (6 bases). The germline V gene encodes CDR1 MNHEY and CDR2 SVGAGI. V was trimmed by 1 base and J by 8 bases, leaving 11 bases between them. This CDR3 is 13 amino acids long. CDR3 in amino acids: CASSYLQGLGYTF. In DNA, the CDR3 is TGTGCCAGCAGTTACTTACAGGGTTTGGGCTACACCTTC.

The table lists this clone with a count of one. The chain joins TRBV7-9 to TRBJ1-2; perhaps TRBD1 as D (6 bases). This CDR3 contains 15 residues. Trimming left V 1 base short and J 4 bases short, with 13 bases between. Germline V lookup: CDR1 SEHNR, CDR2 FQNEAQ (reference sequence). The CDR3 here is CASSLDGGGVYGYTF. CDR3 nucleotide sequence: TGTGCCAGCAGCTTAGATGGAGGGGGGGTCTATGGCTACACCTTC.

The V call is TRBV6-5, the J call TRBJ1-5; D call uncertain. V shed 2 bases and J shed 6 bases, with 11 bases lying between them. Germline CDR1 is MNHEY and CDR2 is SVGAGI. The CDR3 has 14 amino acids. CDR3 residues: CASSYAEGGQPQHF. CDR3 nucleotides: TGTGCCAGCAGTTACGCGGAAGGAGGTCAGCCCCAGCATTTT.

The rearrangement joins TRBV7-9 to TRBJ2-2; 9 nucleotides agree with TRBD2. V was clipped by 5 bases and J by 2 bases; unmatched bases: 6. Germline V gene lookup returns CDR1 SEHNR and CDR2 FQNEAQ (reference sequence). The CDR3 loop spans 16 amino acids. The CDR3 DNA sequence: TGTGCCAGCAGCCCCCGACTAGCGGCAAACACCGGGGAGCTGTTTTTT. This encodes CASSPRLAANTGELFF.

J is TRBJ2-7 and V is TRBV6-1, with D unresolved. The germline V and J ends were trimmed by 3 bases and 0 bases, with 24 bases remaining between them. There are 19 residues in the CDR3. CDR1 and CDR2 from the germline V gene are MNHNS and SASEGT. Here the CDR3 DNA reads TGTGCCAGCAGTGATGCTCCGACAAGGGTTCTGGGAAACTCCTACGAGCAGTACTTC. Protein product: CASSDAPTRVLGNSYEQYF.

The chain carries TRBV2 and TRBJ2-7, with 9 bases identical to TRBD2. The CDR3 has 14 residues. From germline, CDR1 is SNHLY and CDR2 FYNNEI. Trimming removed 7 bases from V and 12 bases from J; junction bases left unmatched: 16. The CDR3 nucleotides read TGTGCCAGCAAGGCCGGGACTAGCCGGGGAGGGGGGTACTTC. It translates to CASKAGTSRGGGYF.

J is TRBJ2-7 and V is TRBV27; 8 bases are a match to TRBD2. This CDR3 is built from 13 residues. Germline trimming cut 4 bases from V and 3 bases from J; bases unmatched to any gene: 2. Per the germline V gene, CDR1 is MNHEY and CDR2 is SMNVEV (reference sequence). CDR3 amino acids: CASSSGGGYEQYF. The CDR3 bases are TGTGCCAGCAGTTCCGGGGGGGGCTACGAGCAGTACTTC.